The clone carrying this TCR beta chain was counted a few times. What it binds is not known. Trimming took off 5 bases at V and 4 bases at J, with 13 bases between the two ends. The germline CDR1 and CDR2 sequences are MNHEY and SMNVEV (reference sequence). The CDR3 extends over 14 amino acids. These data are taken from a study of read filtering for tumor transcriptome and immune sequencing. Molecular barcoded adaptors covering alpha/delta and beta/gamma chains were used on approximately 400 ng RNA. TCRdb itself ran the reads through MiXCR, one entry per CDR3 protein. The table has approximately 90,000 distinct CDR3 sequences, 12% seen once. Study-level findings and limits: Dropping single-read clonotypes raised IR-seq and RNA-seq shared-clonotype correlation.

V usage is TRBV27 and J usage is TRBJ2-3, with D unclear. The specimen sequenced was a population of CD138-negative cells sorted from bone marrow. The clonotype originates from a donor at least 40 years old with multiple myeloma. For the CDR3, the DNA is TGTGCCAGCAGTCTCAGGACCCGCGCAGATACGCAGTATTTT. Its translation is CASSLRTRADTQYF.